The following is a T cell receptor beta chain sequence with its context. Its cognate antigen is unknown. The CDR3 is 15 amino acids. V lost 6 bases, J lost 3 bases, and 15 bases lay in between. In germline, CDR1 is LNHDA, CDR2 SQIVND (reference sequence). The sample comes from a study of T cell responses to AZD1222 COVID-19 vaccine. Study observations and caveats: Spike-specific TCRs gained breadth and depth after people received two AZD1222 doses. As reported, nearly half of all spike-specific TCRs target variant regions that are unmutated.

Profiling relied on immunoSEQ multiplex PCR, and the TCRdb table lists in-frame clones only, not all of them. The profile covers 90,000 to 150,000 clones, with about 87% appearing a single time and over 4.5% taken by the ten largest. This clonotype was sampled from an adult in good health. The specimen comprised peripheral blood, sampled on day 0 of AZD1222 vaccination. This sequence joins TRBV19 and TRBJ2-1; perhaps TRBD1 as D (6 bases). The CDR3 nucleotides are TGTGCCAGTAGCGCCCCGGGACATATCTACAATGAGCAGTTCTTC. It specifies CASSAPGHIYNEQFF.